This paragraph reports one T cell receptor beta chain. Its antigen remains unidentified. The sample comes from a study of blood T cells in healthy people across ages. Study results and limitations: Older age went with lower TCR beta diversity per million T cells, in a roughly linear way.

The donors, healthy Caucasians from Russia, were aged 6 to 90. Total RNA extraction produced at least 6 micrograms (per sample) for the study. The CDR3 totals 17 residues. Trimming took 4 bases from V and 0 from J; bases not matched to a gene: 7. Germline V CDR1 and CDR2: KGHDR, SFDVKD. A J-beta primer mix and a sample-barcoded 5' primer were used in a second PCR of roughly 7 to 12 cycles. Via MiXCR, TCRdb re-called the 5' RACE reads, giving one row per CDR3 protein. Of just under 900,000 distinct CDR3 sequences listed, around 28% are singletons. This clonotype was sampled from a woman older than 75 in good health. Sequencing was done on a sample of blood. The chain carries TRBV24-1 and TRBJ2-2; 7 bases line up with TRBD1. The CDR3 protein is CATSDPTGTANTGELFF. The CDR3, as DNA: TGTGCCACCAGTGACCCTACCGGGACAGCGAACACCGGGGAGCTGTTTTTT.